The sequence of this TCR beta chain was determined in a study of blood T cell repertoires in COVID-19. There are 13 residues in the CDR3. The germline V gene encodes CDR1 LGHDT and CDR2 YNNKEL (reference sequence). With V trimmed by 8 bases and J by 4 bases, 4 bases remained unmatched. The data were produced by immunoSEQ multiplex PCR, yet TCRdb's version contains in-frame clones alone and is incomplete. Of almost 350,000 clones in the sample, roughly nine tenths were seen once. The sequence was obtained from a woman in her sixties with COVID-19, enrolled during active disease. Sequencing used peripheral blood. The chain recombines TRBV3-1 (or the pseudogene TRBV3-2) with TRBJ1-1; TRBD1 aligns across 10 bases. DNA for the CDR3: TGTGCCAGCTGGCGACAGGGGGCCACTGAAGCTTTCTTT. This codes for CASWRQGATEAFF.